This is a list of T cell receptor beta chains from one sample in a study of cytomegalovirus exposure and HLA in healthy donors. Assay used: immunoSEQ multiplex PCR; TCRdb lists only in-frame clones, some missing. The table shows 200,000 to 250,000 clones, with under 90% occurring only once. Source material: PBMCs. These receptors originate from a human donor in good health. Each CDR3 is given with its conserved first and last residue. Clone size appears in some rows only: once, few, many, or a class for an expanded clone.

V gene: TRBV7-9; clone size: .; CDR3 protein: CASSSGTQFNYGYTF
V gene: TRBV19; clone size: few; CDR3 protein: CASSIPDILAGAGNEQFF
V gene: TRBV2; clone size: .; CDR3 protein: CASRMSREGTQYF
V gene: TRBV2; clone size: few; CDR3 protein: CASSDLQVRTDTQYF
V gene: TRBV7-2; clone size: .; CDR3 protein: CASSLAGLVYEQYF
V gene: TRBV6-1; clone size: once; CDR3 protein: CASSEAGNRNTEAFF
V gene: TRBV7-3; clone size: .; CDR3 protein: CASSPNGINTDTQYF
V gene: TRBV19; clone size: .; CDR3 protein: CASSRHNPYEQYF
V gene: TRBV7-9; clone size: once; CDR3 protein: CASSRTGRETQYF
V gene: TRBV15; clone size: .; CDR3 protein: CATSIGSAATGTSYEQYF
V gene: TRBV7-6; clone size: .; CDR3 protein: CASSLGTTLHEQFF
V gene: TRBV6-5; clone size: .; CDR3 protein: CASSSTTGRSNTEAFF
V gene: TRBV18; clone size: once; CDR3 protein: CASSPLGLADEQYF
V gene: TRBV18; clone size: few; CDR3 protein: CASSVVGTVEETQYF
V gene: TRBV7-2; clone size: .; CDR3 protein: CASSWDRGYNEQFF
V gene: TRBV4-3; clone size: .; CDR3 protein: CASSLITGELFF
V gene: TRBV7-8; clone size: .; CDR3 protein: CASSFKGRGPYEQYF
V gene: TRBV9; clone size: .; CDR3 protein: CASSERLAGYNEQFF